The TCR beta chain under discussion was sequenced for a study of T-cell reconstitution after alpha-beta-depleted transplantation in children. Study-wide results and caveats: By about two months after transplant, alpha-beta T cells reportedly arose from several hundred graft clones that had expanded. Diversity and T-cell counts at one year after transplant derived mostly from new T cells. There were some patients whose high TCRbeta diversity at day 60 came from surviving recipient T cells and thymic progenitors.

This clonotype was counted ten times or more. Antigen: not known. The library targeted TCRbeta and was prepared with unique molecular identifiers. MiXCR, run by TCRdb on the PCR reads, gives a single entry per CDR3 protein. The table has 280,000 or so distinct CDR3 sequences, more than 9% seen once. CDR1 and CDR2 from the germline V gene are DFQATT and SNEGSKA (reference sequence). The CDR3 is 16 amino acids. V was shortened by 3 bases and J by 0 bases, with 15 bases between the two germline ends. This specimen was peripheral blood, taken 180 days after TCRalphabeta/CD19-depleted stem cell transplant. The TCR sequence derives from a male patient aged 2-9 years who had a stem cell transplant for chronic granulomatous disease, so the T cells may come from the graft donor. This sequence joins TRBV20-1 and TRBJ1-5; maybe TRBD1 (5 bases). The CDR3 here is CSASDRQTYSNQPQHF. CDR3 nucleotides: TGCAGTGCTAGTGACAGACAAACATATAGCAATCAGCCCCAGCATTTT.